A selection of T cell receptor beta chains follows, all from one sample in a study of blood T cell repertoires in COVID-19. Profiled with immunoSEQ multiplex PCR; TCRdb holds only in-frame clones, not every one. The table has approximately 300,000 clones, around 90% seen once. The material sequenced was peripheral blood. The receptors here all came from a woman aged 25-40 years with COVID-19, enrolled during active disease. CDR3s include the opening cysteine and the closing phenylalanine or tryptophan. The D gene is left open where the match is weak. Expanded clones get a size class; other rows say once, few or many, or leave the size out.

v_gene,abundance,j_gene,d_gene,CDR3aa,CDR3nt
TRBV2,.,TRBJ2-1,TRBD2,CASSDGGSGSNNEQFF,TGTGCCAGCAGTGACGGGGGGAGTGGGTCCAACAATGAGCAGTTCTTC
TRBV7-2,.,TRBJ2-7,TRBD2,CASSLGLGGTYEQYF,TGTGCCAGCAGTCTTGGACTAGGCGGTACCTACGAGCAGTACTTC
TRBV14,.,TRBJ1-2,.,CASSRLTELPNYGYTF,TGTGCCAGCAGCCGATTGACAGAGCTCCCTAACTATGGCTACACCTTC
TRBV27,.,TRBJ2-3,.,CASGKGLSPGEYF,TGTGCCAGCGGCAAGGGGCTATCCCCTGGAGAGTATTTT
TRBV10-2,.,TRBJ1-6,TRBD1,CASSESNRGPSPLHF,TGCGCCAGCAGTGAGTCGAACAGGGGCCCTTCACCCCTCCACTTT
TRBV2,.,TRBJ1-6,TRBD1,CASSGGDSASPLHF,TGTGCCAGCAGTGGGGGGGACAGTGCTTCACCCCTCCACTTT
TRBV2,few,TRBJ2-7,.,CASIQYEQYF,TGTGCCAGCATCCAATACGAGCAGTACTTC
TRBV7-2,.,TRBJ1-5,.,CASSFDSGNQPQHF,TGTGCCAGCAGCTTTGACAGTGGCAATCAGCCCCAGCATTTT
TRBV7-3,.,TRBJ2-1,.,CASSLEGSYNEQFF,TGTGCCAGCAGCTTAGAGGGCTCGTACAATGAGCAGTTCTTC
TRBV28,.,TRBJ2-2,TRBD2,CAITREDTGELFF,TGTGCCATTACCCGGGAGGACACCGGGGAGCTGTTTTTT
TRBV7-9,.,TRBJ2-3,TRBD2,CASSLPGLARGTDTQYF,TGTGCCAGCAGCTTACCCGGACTAGCTCGGGGCACAGATACGCAGTATTTT
TRBV4-1,.,TRBJ2-7,TRBD2,CASSLAPSGRISYEQYF,TGCGCCAGCAGCCTGGCCCCTAGCGGAAGGATCTCCTACGAGCAGTACTTC
TRBV2,.,TRBJ1-1,.,CASSDQQAAAEAFF,TGTGCCAGCAGTGACCAGCAAGCAGCGGCTGAAGCTTTCTTT
TRBV29-1,once,TRBJ1-1,.,CSVQTGNTEAFF,TGCAGCGTCCAGACAGGGAACACTGAAGCTTTCTTT
TRBV9,.,TRBJ1-3,.,CASSYSGTKGDTIYF,TGTGCCAGCAGCTACTCCGGGACAAAAGGGGACACCATATATTTT
TRBV19,.,TRBJ2-2,.,CASTPFGAENTGELFF,TGTGCCAGTACGCCCTTTGGGGCAGAGAACACCGGGGAGCTGTTTTTT
TRBV28,.,TRBJ2-1,TRBD1,CASSSPHPGQHIGQFF,TGTGCCAGCAGTTCCCCCCATCCGGGACAGCATATCGGGCAGTTCTTC
TRBV4-1,once,TRBJ1-1,.,CASSQDGRAGSSAFF,TGCGCCAGCAGCCAAGATGGCAGGGCAGGGTCGAGCGCTTTCTTT
TRBV3-1/TRBV3-2,.,TRBJ2-4,TRBD2,CASSRTSGSYIQYF,TGTGCCAGCAGCCGGACTAGCGGGAGCTACATTCAGTACTTC
TRBV12-3/TRBV12-4,.,TRBJ1-5,TRBD1,CASRPRGRPQHF,TGTGCCAGCAGGCCCAGGGGGAGGCCCCAGCATTTT
TRBV11-2,.,TRBJ2-5,.,CASSIPGGRQETQYF,TGTGCCAGCAGCATTCCAGGGGGGCGGCAAGAGACCCAGTACTTC
TRBV6-1,.,TRBJ1-3,TRBD1,CASNELTGAFSGNTIYF,TGTGCCAGCAATGAATTGACAGGGGCCTTCTCTGGAAACACCATATATTTT
TRBV24-1,once,TRBJ1-4,.,CATSDSGLGEEKLFF,TGTGCCACCAGTGACTCCGGCCTCGGGGAGGAAAAACTGTTTTTT
TRBV5-1,.,TRBJ1-3,.,CASSAEVSGNTIYF,TGCGCCAGCAGCGCAGAAGTCTCTGGAAACACCATATATTTT
TRBV6-5,.,TRBJ2-7,.,CASSYSRAWGYEQYF,TGTGCCAGCAGTTACTCGAGGGCATGGGGCTACGAGCAGTACTTC
TRBV4-1,.,TRBJ2-7,TRBD2,CASGTERGAYEQYF,TGCGCCAGCGGTACAGAGCGGGGGGCCTACGAGCAGTACTTC
TRBV19,.,TRBJ1-1,.,CASSIGEGIDTEAFF,TGTGCCAGTAGTATAGGGGAGGGGATCGACACTGAAGCTTTCTTT
TRBV5-1,.,TRBJ2-1,.,CASSLGRSTNEQFF,TGCGCCAGCAGCCTGGGTAGGAGTACCAATGAGCAGTTCTTC
TRBV30,few,TRBJ1-5,.,CAWSVFSNQPQHF,TGTGCCTGGAGTGTCTTTAGCAATCAGCCCCAGCATTTT
TRBV7-9,.,TRBJ1-4,.,CASSVDRRNEKLFF,TGTGCCAGCAGCGTCGACAGGAGAAATGAAAAACTGTTTTTT
TRBV24-1,once,TRBJ2-1,TRBD1,CATSDPGTDLNEQFF,TGTGCCACCAGTGACCCCGGGACAGACTTGAATGAGCAGTTCTTC
TRBV6-5,.,TRBJ2-2,TRBD2,CASSYSGSDTGELFF,TGTGCCAGCAGTTACAGCGGGAGCGACACCGGGGAGCTGTTTTTT
TRBV28,once,TRBJ2-2,.,CASSLVPGSNTGELFF,TGTGCCAGCAGTCTCGTTCCAGGTTCGAACACCGGGGAGCTGTTTTTT
TRBV5-6,.,TRBJ2-3,.,CASSRGLLSTDTQYF,TGTGCCAGCAGCCGGGGACTCTTGAGTACAGATACGCAGTATTTT
TRBV19,once,TRBJ1-3,.,CASSIFGGRMPGNTIYF,TGTGCCAGTAGTATTTTCGGTGGCAGGATGCCTGGAAACACCATATATTTT